This T cell receptor beta chain was recorded in a study of T cell responses to AZD1222 COVID-19 vaccine. The germline V gene encodes CDR1 ENHRY and CDR2 SYGVKD. The CDR3 covers 14 residues. Trimming removed 6 bases from V and 5 bases from J; junction bases left unmatched: 8. This clone was seen once. The data were produced by immunoSEQ multiplex PCR, yet TCRdb's version contains in-frame clones alone and is incomplete. Of about 160,000 clones listed, roughly 90% were seen once; the top ten hold around 4%. This TCR came from an adult in good health. Sequenced material: peripheral blood, taken on day 0 of AZD1222 vaccination. The chain uses TRBV10-3 and TRBJ1-1, with TRBD1 matching 8 bases. The CDR3 reads CAIRVPGTGTEAFF. Written as DNA, the CDR3 is TGTGCCATCAGAGTACCCGGGACAGGAACTGAAGCTTTCTTT.